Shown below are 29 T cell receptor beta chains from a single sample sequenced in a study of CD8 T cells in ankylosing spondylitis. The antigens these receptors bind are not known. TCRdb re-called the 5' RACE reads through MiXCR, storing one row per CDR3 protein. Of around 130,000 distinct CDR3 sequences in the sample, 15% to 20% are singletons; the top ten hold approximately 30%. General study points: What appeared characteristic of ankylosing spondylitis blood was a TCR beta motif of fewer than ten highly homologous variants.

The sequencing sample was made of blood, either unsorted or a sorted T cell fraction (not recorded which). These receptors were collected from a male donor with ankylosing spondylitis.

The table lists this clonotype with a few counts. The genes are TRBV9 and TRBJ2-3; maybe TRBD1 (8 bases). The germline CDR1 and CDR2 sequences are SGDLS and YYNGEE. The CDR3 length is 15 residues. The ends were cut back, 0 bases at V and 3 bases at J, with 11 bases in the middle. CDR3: CASSVEQGGTDTQYF. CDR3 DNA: TGTGCCAGCAGCGTAGAACAGGGGGGGACAGATACGCAGTATTTT.

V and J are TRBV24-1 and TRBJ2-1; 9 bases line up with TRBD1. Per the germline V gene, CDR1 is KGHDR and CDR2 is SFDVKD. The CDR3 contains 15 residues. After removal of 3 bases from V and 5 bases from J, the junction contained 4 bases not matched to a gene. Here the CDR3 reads CATSDPGQGNNEQFF. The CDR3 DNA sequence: TGTGCCACCAGTGATCCGGGACAGGGAAACAATGAGCAGTTCTTC.

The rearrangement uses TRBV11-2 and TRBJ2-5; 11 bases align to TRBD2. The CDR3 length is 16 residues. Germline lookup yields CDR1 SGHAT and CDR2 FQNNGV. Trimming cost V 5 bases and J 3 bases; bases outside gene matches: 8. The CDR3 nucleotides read TGTGCCAGCAGCGGATGGAAGGGACTAGCGGAAGAGACCCAGTACTTC. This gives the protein CASSGWKGLAEETQYF. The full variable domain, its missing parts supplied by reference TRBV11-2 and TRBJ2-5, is EAGVAQSPRYKIIEKRQSVAFWCNPISGHATLYWYQQILGQGPKLLIQFQNNGVVDDSQLPKDRFSAERLKGVDSTLKIQPAKLEDSAVYLCASSGWKGLAEETQYFGPGTRLLVL.

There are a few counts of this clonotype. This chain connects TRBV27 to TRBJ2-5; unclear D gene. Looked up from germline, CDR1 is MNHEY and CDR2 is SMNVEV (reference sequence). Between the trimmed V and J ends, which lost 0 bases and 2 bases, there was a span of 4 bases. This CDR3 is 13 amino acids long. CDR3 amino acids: CASSLSVQETQYF. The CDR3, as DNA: TGTGCCAGCAGTTTATCGGTACAAGAGACCCAGTACTTC.

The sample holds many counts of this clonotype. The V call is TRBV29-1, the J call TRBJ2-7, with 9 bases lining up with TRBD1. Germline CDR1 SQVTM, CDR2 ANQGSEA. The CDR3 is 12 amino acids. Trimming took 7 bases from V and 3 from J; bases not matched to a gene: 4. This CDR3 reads CSAGQGNYEQYF. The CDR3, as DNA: TGCAGCGCGGGACAGGGTAACTACGAGCAGTACTTC.

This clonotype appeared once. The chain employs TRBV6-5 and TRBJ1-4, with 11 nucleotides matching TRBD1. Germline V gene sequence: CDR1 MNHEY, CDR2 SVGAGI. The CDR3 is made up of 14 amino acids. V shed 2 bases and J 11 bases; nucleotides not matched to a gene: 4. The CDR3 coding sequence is TGTGCCAGCAGTTACGGACAGGGGGCGGATAAACTGTTTTTT. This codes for CASSYGQGADKLFF.

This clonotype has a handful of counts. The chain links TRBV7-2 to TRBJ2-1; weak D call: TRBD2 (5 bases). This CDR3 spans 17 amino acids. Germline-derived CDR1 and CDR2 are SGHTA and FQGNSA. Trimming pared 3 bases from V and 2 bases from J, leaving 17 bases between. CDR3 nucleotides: TGTGCCAGCAGCTTTTTGGCAGACGCGGGTGCCTACAATGAGCAGTTCTTC. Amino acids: CASSFLADAGAYNEQFF.

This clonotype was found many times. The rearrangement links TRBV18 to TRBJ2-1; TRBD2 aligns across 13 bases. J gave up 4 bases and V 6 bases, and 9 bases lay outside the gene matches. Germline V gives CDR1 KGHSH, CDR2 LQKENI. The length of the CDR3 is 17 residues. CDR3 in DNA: TGTGCCAGCTCCCCCGGACTAGCGGGGGTTTTGTACAATGAGCAGTTCTTC. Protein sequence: CASSPGLAGVLYNEQFF.

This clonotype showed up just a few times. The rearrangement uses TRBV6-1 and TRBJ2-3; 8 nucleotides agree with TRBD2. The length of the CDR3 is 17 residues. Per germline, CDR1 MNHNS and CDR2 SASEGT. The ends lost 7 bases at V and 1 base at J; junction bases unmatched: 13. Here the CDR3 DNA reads TGTGCCAGCAACTACCCGGCGGGACTAGACCGCACAGATACGCAGTATTTT. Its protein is CASNYPAGLDRTDTQYF.

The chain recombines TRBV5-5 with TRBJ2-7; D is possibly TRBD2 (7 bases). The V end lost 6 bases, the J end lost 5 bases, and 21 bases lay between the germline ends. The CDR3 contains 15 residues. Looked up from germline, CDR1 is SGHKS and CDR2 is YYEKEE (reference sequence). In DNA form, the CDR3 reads TGTGCCAGCAATCATCGGGGGGCTTTATCCAACGAGCAGTACTTC. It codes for CASNHRGALSNEQYF.

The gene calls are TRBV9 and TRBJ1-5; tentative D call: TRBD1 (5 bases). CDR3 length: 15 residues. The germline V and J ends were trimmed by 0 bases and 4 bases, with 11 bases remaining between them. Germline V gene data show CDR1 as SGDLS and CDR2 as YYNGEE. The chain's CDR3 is CASSVEGRGNQPQHF. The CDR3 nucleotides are TGTGCCAGCAGCGTAGAGGGGCGAGGGAATCAGCCCCAGCATTTT.

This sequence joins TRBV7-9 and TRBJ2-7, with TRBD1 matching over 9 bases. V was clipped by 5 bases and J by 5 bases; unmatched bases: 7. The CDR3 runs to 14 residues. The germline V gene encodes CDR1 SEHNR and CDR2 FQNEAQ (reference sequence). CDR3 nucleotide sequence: TGTGCCAGCAGCAGACAGGGGGATCCGGACGAGCAGTACTTC. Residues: CASSRQGDPDEQYF.

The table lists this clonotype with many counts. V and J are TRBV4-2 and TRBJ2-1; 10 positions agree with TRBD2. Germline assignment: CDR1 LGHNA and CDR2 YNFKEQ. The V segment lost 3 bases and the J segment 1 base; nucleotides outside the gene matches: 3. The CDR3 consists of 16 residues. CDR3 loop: CASSHSSGSSYNEQFF. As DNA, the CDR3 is TGTGCCAGCAGCCACTCTAGCGGGAGTTCCTACAATGAGCAGTTCTTC.

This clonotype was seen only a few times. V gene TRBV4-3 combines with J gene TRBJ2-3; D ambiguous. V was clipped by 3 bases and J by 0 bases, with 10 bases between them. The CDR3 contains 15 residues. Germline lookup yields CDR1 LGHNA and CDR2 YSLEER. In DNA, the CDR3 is TGCGCCAGCAGCCAGCAGCTCCTTAGCACAGATACGCAGTATTTT. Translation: CASSQQLLSTDTQYF.

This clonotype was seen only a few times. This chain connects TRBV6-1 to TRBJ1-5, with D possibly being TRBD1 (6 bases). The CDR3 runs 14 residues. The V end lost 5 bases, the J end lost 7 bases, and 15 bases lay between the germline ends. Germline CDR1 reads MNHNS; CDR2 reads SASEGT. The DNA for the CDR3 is TGTGCCAGCAGTACAGGGAAGTCAGAGCAGCCCCAGCATTTT. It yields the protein CASSTGKSEQPQHF.

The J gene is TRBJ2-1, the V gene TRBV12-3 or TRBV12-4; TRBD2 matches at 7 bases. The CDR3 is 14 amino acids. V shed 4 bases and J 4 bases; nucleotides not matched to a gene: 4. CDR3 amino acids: CASSYREEYNEQFF. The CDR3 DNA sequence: TGTGCCAGCAGTTACCGGGAGGAGTACAATGAGCAGTTCTTC.

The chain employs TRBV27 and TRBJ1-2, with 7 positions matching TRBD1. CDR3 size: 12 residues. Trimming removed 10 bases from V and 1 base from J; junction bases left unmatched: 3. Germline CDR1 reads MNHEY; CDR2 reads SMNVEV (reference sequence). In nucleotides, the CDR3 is TGTGCCACCTACAGGGGTAACTATGGCTACACCTTC. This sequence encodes CATYRGNYGYTF.

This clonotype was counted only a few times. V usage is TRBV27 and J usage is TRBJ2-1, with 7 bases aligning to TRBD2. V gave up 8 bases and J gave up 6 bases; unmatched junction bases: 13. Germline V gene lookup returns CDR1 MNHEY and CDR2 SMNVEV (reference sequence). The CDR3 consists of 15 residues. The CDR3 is CASLHRTSFGNEQFF. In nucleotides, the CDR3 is TGTGCCAGCCTCCACAGGACTAGTTTCGGCAATGAGCAGTTCTTC.

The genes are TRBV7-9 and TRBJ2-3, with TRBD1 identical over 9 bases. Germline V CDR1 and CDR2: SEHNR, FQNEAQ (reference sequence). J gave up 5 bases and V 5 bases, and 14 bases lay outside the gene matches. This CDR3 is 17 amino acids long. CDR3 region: CASSDTTFYRGQDTQYF. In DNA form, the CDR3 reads TGTGCCAGCAGCGATACTACCTTCTACAGGGGGCAAGATACGCAGTATTTT.

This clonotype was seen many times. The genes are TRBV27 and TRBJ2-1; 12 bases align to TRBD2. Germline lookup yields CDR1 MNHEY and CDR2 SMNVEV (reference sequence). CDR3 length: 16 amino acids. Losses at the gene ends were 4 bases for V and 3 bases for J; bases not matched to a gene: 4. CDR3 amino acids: CASSSVTSGSYNEQFF. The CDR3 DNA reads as TGTGCCAGCAGTTCAGTGACTAGCGGGAGCTACAATGAGCAGTTCTTC.

Here the CDR3 DNA reads TGTGCCAGCCACCAAGACGGGTGGGAGTCCTACGAGCAGTACTTC. It yields the protein CASHQDGWESYEQYF. This sequence joins TRBV2 and TRBJ2-7; D is perhaps TRBD2 (5 bases). Germline loops: CDR1 SNHLY, CDR2 FYNNEI. Trimming stripped 8 bases from V and 1 base from J, with 18 bases between. The CDR3 runs to 15 residues.

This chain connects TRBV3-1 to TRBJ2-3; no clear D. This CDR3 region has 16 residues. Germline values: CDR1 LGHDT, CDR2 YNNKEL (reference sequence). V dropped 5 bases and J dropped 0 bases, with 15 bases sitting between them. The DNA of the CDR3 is TGTGCCAGCAGCACCCGACACCAGCCTAGCACAGATACGCAGTATTTT. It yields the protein CASSTRHQPSTDTQYF.

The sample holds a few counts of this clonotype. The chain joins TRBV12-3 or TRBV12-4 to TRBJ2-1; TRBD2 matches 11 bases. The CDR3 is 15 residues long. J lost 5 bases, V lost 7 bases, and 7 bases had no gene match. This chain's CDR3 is CASNEGLAANNEQFF. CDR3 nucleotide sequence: TGTGCCAGCAACGAGGGACTAGCGGCCAACAATGAGCAGTTCTTC.

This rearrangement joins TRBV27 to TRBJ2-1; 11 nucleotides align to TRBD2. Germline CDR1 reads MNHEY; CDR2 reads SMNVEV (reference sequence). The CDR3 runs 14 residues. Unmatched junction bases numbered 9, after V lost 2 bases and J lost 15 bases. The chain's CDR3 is CASSLRGSGRGRFF. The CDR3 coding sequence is TGTGCCAGCAGTTTAAGGGGTAGCGGGAGGGGACGGTTCTTC.

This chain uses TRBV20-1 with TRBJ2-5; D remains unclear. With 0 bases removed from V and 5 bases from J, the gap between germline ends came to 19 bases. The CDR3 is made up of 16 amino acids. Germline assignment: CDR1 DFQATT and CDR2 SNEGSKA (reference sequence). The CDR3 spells CSARDFLDRLGETQYF. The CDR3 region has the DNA TGCAGTGCTAGAGACTTCCTGGACCGCCTTGGGGAGACCCAGTACTTC.

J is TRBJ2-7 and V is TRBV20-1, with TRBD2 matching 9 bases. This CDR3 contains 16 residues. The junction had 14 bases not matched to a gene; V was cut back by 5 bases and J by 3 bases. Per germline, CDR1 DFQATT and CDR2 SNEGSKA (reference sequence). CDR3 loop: CSAGDRDRTSVYEQYF. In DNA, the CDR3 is TGCAGTGCTGGTGACAGGGACCGGACTAGCGTCTACGAGCAGTACTTC.

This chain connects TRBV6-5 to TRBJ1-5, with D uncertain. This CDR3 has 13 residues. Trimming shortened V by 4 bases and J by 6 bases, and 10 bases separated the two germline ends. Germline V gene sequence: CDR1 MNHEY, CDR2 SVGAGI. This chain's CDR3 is CASSWEGGQPQHF. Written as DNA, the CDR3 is TGTGCCAGCAGTTGGGAGGGCGGTCAGCCCCAGCATTTT.

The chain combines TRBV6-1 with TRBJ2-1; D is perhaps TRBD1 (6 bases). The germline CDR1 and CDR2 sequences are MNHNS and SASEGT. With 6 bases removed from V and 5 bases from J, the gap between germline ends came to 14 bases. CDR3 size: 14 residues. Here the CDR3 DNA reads TGTGCCAGCAGCGCGGTGGGACAAAACAATGAGCAGTTCTTC. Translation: CASSAVGQNNEQFF.

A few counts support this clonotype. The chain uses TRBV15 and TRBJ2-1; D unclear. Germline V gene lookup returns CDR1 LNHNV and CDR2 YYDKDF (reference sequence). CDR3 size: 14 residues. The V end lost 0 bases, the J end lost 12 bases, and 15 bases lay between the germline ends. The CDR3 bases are TGTGCCACCAGCAGAGATAGCCAGCTGATGGGGCAGTTCTTC. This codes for CATSRDSQLMGQFF. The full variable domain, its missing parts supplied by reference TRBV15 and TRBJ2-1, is DAMVIQNPRYQVTQFGKPVTLSCSQTLNHNVMYWYQQKSSQAPKLLFHYYDKDFNNEADTPDNFQSRRPNTSFCFLDIRSPGLGDTAMYLCATSRDSQLMGQFFGPGTRLTVL.